The clone carrying this T cell receptor (beta chain) was found many times. The time point denotes: newly diagnosed GD, antithyroid drugs for less than 3 months. Extracted RNA from PBMCs served as the source of the TCR library. TCR beta libraries were built with iRepertoire HTBI primers and Arm-PCR of CDR3 regions. TCRdb processed the multiplex PCR reads anew with MiXCR; each CDR3 protein has one entry. The table includes 400,000 to 550,000 distinct CDR3 sequences, approximately 15% detected once. The data were taken from a study of regulatory T cells in long-lasting Graves disease. This same sample was also taken into another study, of T cells in Graves' hyperthyroidism and ophthalmopathy. That source reports: Diagnosis relied on clinical symptoms, serum thyroxine and TRAb, thyroid ultrasound and orbital computed tomography. First-round RT-PCR targeting the TCR CDR3 was performed with the HTBI primer set.

The specimen was peripheral blood mononuclear cells (PBMCs), collected at new diagnosis, from a patient treated with antithyroid drugs. The TCR originated in a woman in her 30s with Graves disease.

In DNA form, the CDR3 reads TGTGCCAGCAGTCTAGACATCAAGAATGGCTACACCTTC. Translated: CASSLDIKNGYTF. This sequence joins TRBV2 and TRBJ1-2, with D uncertain. V lost 5 bases and J lost 6, with 13 bases in between. The CDR3 covers 13 residues. CDR1 SNHLY and CDR2 FYNNEI come from the germline V gene.